Following are 23 T cell receptor beta chains from one sample sequenced in a study of CD8 T cells in ankylosing spondylitis. TCRdb itself ran the 5' RACE reads through MiXCR, one entry per CDR3 protein. The table lists roughly 180,000 distinct CDR3 sequences, around 13% of them singletons. The sequencing input was blood, either unsorted or a sorted T cell fraction (not recorded which). Receptors were obtained from a male donor with ankylosing spondylitis or in good health (not recorded which).

This clonotype was seen a few times. The CDR3 is CASSPPGGELFF. The DNA of the CDR3 is TGTGCCAGCAGCCCGCCGGGAGGGGAGCTGTTTTTT. The rearrangement uses TRBV27 and TRBJ2-2, with a tentative D call TRBD2 (5 bases). The CDR3 sequence is 12 residues long. The V gene's germline CDR1 is MNHEY and CDR2 SMNVEV (reference sequence). V lost 6 bases and J lost 8, with 10 bases in between.

This clonotype has a handful of counts. V is TRBV7-1 and J is TRBJ2-1; 15 bases align to TRBD2. TRBV7-1 is recorded as an ORF, its role being uncertain. J was trimmed by 2 bases and V by 3 bases; bases with no gene match: 23. The CDR3 is made up of 24 amino acids. Here the CDR3 reads CASSSGTSGGLVPAYRHPYNEQFF. The CDR3 DNA sequence: TGTGCCAGCAGCTCTGGGACTAGCGGGGGGTTGGTACCGGCGTACCGACATCCCTACAATGAGCAGTTCTTC.

The sample holds many counts of this clonotype. J is TRBJ2-5 and V is TRBV5-6, with D possibly matching TRBD2 (5 bases). The CDR3 has 11 amino acids. Germline V lookup: CDR1 SGHDT, CDR2 YYEEEE. The V end lost 5 bases, the J end lost 10 bases, and 12 bases lay between the germline ends. The DNA of the CDR3 is TGTGCCAGCAGTGTGCAGAGGGACCAGTACTTC. Protein sequence: CASSVQRDQYF.

There are a few counts of this clonotype. The chain links TRBV6-5 to TRBJ2-2, with 7 bases that match TRBD2. The germline V gene has CDR1 MNHEY and CDR2 SVGAGI. With 1 base clipped from V and 3 bases from J, the junction kept 8 bases outside the gene matches. This CDR3 is 17 amino acids long. This CDR3 reads CASSYWKALADTGELFF. The DNA for the CDR3 is TGTGCCAGCAGTTACTGGAAAGCCCTAGCGGACACCGGGGAGCTGTTTTTT.

The chain employs TRBV12-3 or TRBV12-4 and TRBJ2-3; 15 nucleotides align to TRBD2. This CDR3 is built from 21 residues. Germline trimming cut 3 bases from V and 1 base from J; bases unmatched to any gene: 14. The CDR3 coding sequence is TGTGCCAGCAGTTTTACGGTAACGCCGGGACTAGCGGGAGGTGGCACAGATACGCAGTATTTT. The encoded protein is CASSFTVTPGLAGGGTDTQYF.

This clonotype was observed a few times. The rearrangement joins TRBV11-2 to TRBJ2-3; 10 bases line up with TRBD2. This CDR3 region has 15 residues. CDR1 is SGHAT, CDR2 FQNNGV, per germline. J gave up 2 bases and V 6 bases, and 5 bases lay outside the gene matches. CDR3 loop: CASSFSGGYTDTQYF. Written as DNA, the CDR3 is TGTGCCAGCAGTTTTAGCGGGGGGTACACAGATACGCAGTATTTT. The full variable domain, rest sourced from reference TRBV11-2 and TRBJ2-3, is EAGVAQSPRYKIIEKRQSVAFWCNPISGHATLYWYQQILGQGPKLLIQFQNNGVVDDSQLPKDRFSAERLKGVDSTLKIQPAKLEDSAVYLCASSFSGGYTDTQYFGPGTRLTVL.

This chain joins TRBV4-1 and TRBJ1-2; the D is unclear. Trimming removed 0 bases from V and 1 base from J, with 6 bases in between. This CDR3 is built from 14 residues. The germline V gene has CDR1 MGHRA and CDR2 YSYEKL. CDR3 nucleotides: TGCGCCAGCAGCCAAGACGAGGTTAACTATGGCTACACCTTC. Its protein is CASSQDEVNYGYTF.

This clonotype showed up many times. This chain links TRBV27 with TRBJ1-5, with TRBD1 as a possible D gene (5 bases). Germline V gene sequence: CDR1 MNHEY, CDR2 SMNVEV (reference sequence). V was trimmed by 4 bases and J by 9 bases, leaving 16 bases between them. The CDR3 is 14 residues long. CDR3 region: CASSSIGDPGPQHF. The CDR3, as DNA: TGTGCCAGCAGTTCAATCGGGGACCCCGGGCCCCAGCATTTT.

The rearrangement uses TRBV5-1 and TRBJ1-1; D gene uncertain. CDR1 SGHRS and CDR2 YFSETQ come from the germline V gene. This CDR3 region has 13 residues. Trimming left V 0 bases short and J 5 bases short, with 8 bases between. The CDR3, as DNA: TGCGCCAGCAGCTTGGAAGGCATAACTGAAGCTTTCTTT. Its translation: CASSLEGITEAFF.

The genes are TRBV19 and TRBJ2-5; D is possibly TRBD1 or TRBD2 (5 bases each). V dropped 3 bases and J dropped 5 bases, with 10 bases sitting between them. This CDR3 has 13 residues. Germline V gene sequence: CDR1 LNHDA, CDR2 SQIVND (reference sequence). Here the CDR3 DNA reads TGTGCCAGTAGTATCCTGGGACGGGAGACCCAGTACTTC. Residues: CASSILGRETQYF.

The rearrangement uses TRBV7-8 and TRBJ1-4; 7 bases map to TRBD1. CDR3 size: 16 residues. The V gene's germline CDR1 is SGHVS and CDR2 FQNEAQ. The junction had 8 bases not matched to a gene; V was cut back by 0 bases and J by 7 bases. Here the CDR3 reads CASSLAKDREGEKLFF. In DNA, the CDR3 is TGTGCCAGCAGCTTAGCGAAAGACAGGGAAGGTGAAAAACTGTTTTTT.

Ten or more counts support this clonotype. The chain uses TRBV29-1 and TRBJ2-7; D is unclear. CDR3 length equals 14 residues. Germline V CDR1 and CDR2: SQVTM, ANQGSEA. Trimming left V 2 bases short and J 0 bases short, with 11 bases between. The CDR3 here is CSVELMEGSYEQYF. DNA for the CDR3: TGCAGCGTTGAATTGATGGAAGGCTCCTACGAGCAGTACTTC.

This rearrangement joins TRBV5-6 to TRBJ1-1, with no clear D. V lost 1 base, J lost 0 bases, and 22 bases lay in between. The CDR3 spans 19 residues. In germline, CDR1 is SGHDT, CDR2 YYEEEE. CDR3 DNA: TGTGCCAGCAGCTTGAGTTCGACCCTCATCTCAGACATGAACACTGAAGCTTTCTTT. As protein: CASSLSSTLISDMNTEAFF.

This clonotype was seen a few times. The rearrangement joins TRBV6-1 to TRBJ2-3; D unresolved. Trimming removed 1 base at V and 0 bases at J, with 5 bases between. The germline CDR1 and CDR2 sequences are MNHNS and SASEGT. The length of the CDR3 is 14 residues. The DNA of the CDR3 is TGTGCCAGCAGTGAAGTGGTTAGCACAGATACGCAGTATTTT. Translated, it gives CASSEVVSTDTQYF.

This clonotype was recorded many times. The chain has TRBV14 and TRBJ2-7; D is unclear. The V end was cut by 4 bases, the J end by 3 bases, with 7 bases between. There are 12 residues in the CDR3. Germline V gene lookup returns CDR1 SGHDN and CDR2 FVKESK. The chain's CDR3 is CASSPSNYEQYF. In DNA form, the CDR3 reads TGTGCCAGCAGCCCGAGCAACTACGAGCAGTACTTC. The complete variable domain, with remaining parts taken from reference TRBV14 and TRBJ2-7, reads EAGVTQFPSHSVIEKGQTVTLRCDPISGHDNLYWYRRVMGKEIKFLLHFVKESKQDESGMPNNRFLAERTGGTYSTLKVQPAELEDSGVYFCASSPSNYEQYFGPGTRLTVT.

The rearrangement links TRBV7-6 to TRBJ1-4, with TRBD1 identical over 10 bases. J was trimmed by 6 bases and V by 3 bases; bases with no gene match: 1. This CDR3 contains 14 residues. Germline V gene sequence: CDR1 SGHVS, CDR2 FNYEAQ. Here the CDR3 reads CASSFGQGDEKLFF. CDR3 coding DNA: TGTGCCAGCAGCTTCGGACAGGGGGATGAAAAACTGTTTTTT.

The rearrangement uses TRBV4-1 and TRBJ2-3; a weak D match, TRBD1 (6 bases). The CDR3 consists of 16 residues. Germline CDR1 and CDR2: MGHRA and YSYEKL. The V end lost 4 bases, the J end lost 1 base, and 15 bases lay between the germline ends. CDR3 in DNA: TGCGCCAGCAGCCCTTCCGGGACACCAGGCACAGATACGCAGTATTTT. This codes for CASSPSGTPGTDTQYF.

This clonotype was detected many times. This chain joins TRBV13 and TRBJ2-7; D not resolved. Trimming left V 1 base short and J 5 bases short, with 3 bases between. Germline-derived CDR1 and CDR2 are PRHDT and FYEKMQ (reference sequence). This CDR3 has 11 residues. The CDR3 region has the DNA TGTGCCAGCAGCTTAGCCCACGAGCAGTACTTC. Translating gives CASSLAHEQYF.

In its sample, this clonotype was seen many times. The CDR3 region is CASSLAETATNEQFF. CDR3 in DNA: TGCGCCAGCAGCTTGGCCGAGACAGCTACCAATGAGCAGTTCTTC. This sequence joins TRBV5-1 and TRBJ2-1; tentative D call: TRBD1 (5 bases). Germline CDR1 and CDR2: SGHRS and YFSETQ. This CDR3 comprises 15 residues. The V gene lost 0 bases and the J gene lost 6 bases, with 13 bases spanning the gap. Combining the CDR3 with reference TRBV5-1 and TRBJ2-1 gives the whole variable domain KAGVTQTPRYLIKTRGQQVTLSCSPISGHRSVSWYQQTPGQGLQFLFEYFSETQRNKGNFPGRFSGRQFSNSRSEMNVSTLELGDSALYLCASSLAETATNEQFFGPGTRLTVL.

There are many counts of this clonotype. CDR3 in amino acids: CASSQAGDSFYEQYF. CDR3 DNA sequence: TGCGCCAGCAGCCAAGCGGGGGACAGTTTCTACGAGCAGTACTTC. The chain has TRBV4-1 and TRBJ2-7; weak D call: TRBD1 (7 bases). The CDR3 consists of 15 residues. Deletions cut 1 base from V and 3 bases from J, with 13 bases between. Germline V CDR1 and CDR2: MGHRA, YSYEKL.

A few counts support this clonotype. The rearrangement links TRBV11-2 to TRBJ2-7; 7 nucleotides align to TRBD2. Losses at the gene ends were 1 base for V and 3 bases for J; bases not matched to a gene: 0. This CDR3 is built from 13 residues. Per the germline V gene, CDR1 is SGHAT and CDR2 is FQNNGV. CDR3 sequence reads: CASSLVAGYEQYF. The CDR3 nucleotides read TGTGCCAGCAGCTTAGTAGCGGGCTACGAGCAGTACTTC.

V usage is TRBV28 and J usage is TRBJ1-2; 7 nucleotides line up with TRBD1. V dropped 1 base and J dropped 8; count of bases not matched to a gene: 7. Germline-derived CDR1 and CDR2 are MDHEN and SYDVKM. The CDR3 sequence is 14 residues long. The CDR3 DNA is TGTGCCAGCAGTTTATTGGGGACAGATCGCGGCTACACCTTC. It specifies CASSLLGTDRGYTF.

This clonotype was observed a handful of times. The CDR3 DNA follows: TGTGCCAGCAGTGAAGCGGGAGTGGACACTGAAGCTTTCTTT. This gives the protein CASSEAGVDTEAFF. The V gene is TRBV2, the J gene TRBJ1-1, with no clear D. With 0 bases removed from V and 3 bases from J, the gap between germline ends came to 8 bases. From germline, CDR1 is SNHLY and CDR2 FYNNEI. The CDR3 sequence is 14 residues long.